Described below is a single TCR beta chain sequence and its context. Its antigen is not identified. This sample stems from a study of CD8+CD57+ T cells in acquired aplastic anemia. In the study overall: Mean yield of DNA from sorted CD4+ and CD8+ cells was 3.2 ug. As sequenced from healthy donors, CD4+ cells averaged about 11 million reads. Study-level results: Roughly 31 CD8+ CDR3 sequences occurred in both the patients and the controls. Simpson's diversity of CD8+ cells was not significantly different in patients compared with controls.

Germline V lookup: CDR1 LNHDA, CDR2 SQIVND (reference sequence). The J segment lost 5 bases and the V segment lost 2 bases, leaving 6 bases of the junction unmatched. CDR3 length equals 14 residues. CDR3 and TCR beta VDJ profiling relied on a genomic DNA template. TCRdb reprocessed the reads with MiXCR, giving one entry per CDR3 protein. The data show about 42,000 distinct CDR3 sequences, with approximately 71% seen just once and under 25% held by the top ten. The sequence was collected from a human donor in good health, serving as a control. The chain couples TRBV19 to TRBJ2-7, with 7 bases lining up with TRBD1. Sequences were obtained from sorted CD4+, CD8+, or CD8+CD57+ T cells (not recorded which) from PBMCs. This CDR3 reads CASSINGQGDEQYF. In DNA, the CDR3 is TGTGCCAGTAGTATAAATGGGCAGGGGGACGAGCAGTACTTC.